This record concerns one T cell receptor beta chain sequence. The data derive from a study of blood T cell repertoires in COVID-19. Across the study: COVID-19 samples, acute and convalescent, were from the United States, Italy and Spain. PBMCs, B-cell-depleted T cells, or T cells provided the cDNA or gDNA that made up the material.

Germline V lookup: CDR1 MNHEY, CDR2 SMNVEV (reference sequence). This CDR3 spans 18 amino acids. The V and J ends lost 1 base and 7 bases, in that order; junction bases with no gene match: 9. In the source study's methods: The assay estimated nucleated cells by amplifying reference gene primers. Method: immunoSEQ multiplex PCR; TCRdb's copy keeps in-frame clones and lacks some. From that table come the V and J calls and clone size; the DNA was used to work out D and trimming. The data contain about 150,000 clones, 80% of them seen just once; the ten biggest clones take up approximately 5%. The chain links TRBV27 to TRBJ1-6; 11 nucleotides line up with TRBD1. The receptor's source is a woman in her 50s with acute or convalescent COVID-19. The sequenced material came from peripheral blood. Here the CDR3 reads CASSLFGLGTGGNSPLHF. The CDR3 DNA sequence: TGTGCCAGCAGTTTATTTGGACTGGGGACAGGGGGAAATTCACCCCTCCACTTT.